These 20 T cell receptor beta chains share one sample of origin, sequenced in a study of early T cells in non-severe SARS-CoV-2 infection. One entry per CDR3 protein, called by TCRdb with MiXCR from the 5' RACE reads. The sample yields approximately 52,000 distinct CDR3 sequences, around 8% seen once. Sequenced: whole blood. The receptors were gathered from an adult who was a healthcare worker with PCR-confirmed SARS-CoV-2 infection or an uninfected control (not recorded which).

The rearrangement uses TRBV4-1 and TRBJ2-4, with D maybe TRBD2 (6 bases). The CDR3 extends over 17 amino acids. Germline-derived CDR1 and CDR2 are MGHRA and YSYEKL. Deletions cut 1 base from V and 7 bases from J, with 20 bases between. CDR3 nucleotides: TGCGCCAGCAGCCAAGCCAATATGGGCCTCGCGGGGAACATTCAGTACTTC. This encodes CASSQANMGLAGNIQYF.

This clonotype appeared many times. V and J are TRBV24-1 and TRBJ2-1, with a weak D call TRBD2 (6 bases). The CDR3 loop spans 13 amino acids. Germline V CDR1 and CDR2: KGHDR, SFDVKD. V was cut by 11 bases and J by 5 bases, with 15 bases left in between. CDR3 protein: CASGTDGDNEQFF. Written as DNA, the CDR3 is TGTGCCAGCGGGACGGATGGCGACAATGAGCAGTTCTTC.

This clonotype was found a few times. CDR3: CASSSVLLDEQFF. CDR3 in DNA: TGTGCCAGCAGCTCGGTTCTCCTAGATGAGCAGTTCTTC. The chain recombines TRBV7-9 with TRBJ2-1; the D is unclear. The CDR3 runs 13 residues. The V gene lost 4 bases and the J gene lost 8 bases, with 12 bases spanning the gap. Germline-derived CDR1 and CDR2 are SEHNR and FQNEAQ (reference sequence). The whole variable domain, filled in from reference TRBV7-9 and TRBJ2-1, reads DTGVSQNPRHKITKRGQNVTFRCDPISEHNRLYWYRQTLGQGPEFLTYFQNEAQLEKSRLLSDRFSAERPKGSFSTLEIQRTEQGDSAMYLCASSSVLLDEQFFGPGTRLTVL.

V is TRBV20-1 and J is TRBJ2-7; 8 nucleotides align to TRBD2. Looked up from germline, CDR1 is DFQATT and CDR2 is SNEGSKA (reference sequence). The CDR3 runs to 14 residues. With 6 bases clipped from V and 1 base from J, the junction kept 8 bases outside the gene matches. CDR3 bases: TGCAGTGCCACAGTCGGGGGGGTGTCCTACGAGCAGTACTTC. The encoded protein is CSATVGGVSYEQYF.

The CDR3 DNA is TGCGCCAGCAGCCCGGGACAGTACTCCTACGAGCAGTACTTC. This gives the protein CASSPGQYSYEQYF. This chain links TRBV5-1 with TRBJ2-7; 7 nucleotides line up with TRBD1. The V segment lost 4 bases and the J segment 0 bases; nucleotides outside the gene matches: 4. CDR1 is SGHRS and CDR2 is YFSETQ in the germline V gene. CDR3 length: 14 amino acids.

This clonotype was seen only a few times. The V call is TRBV7-2, the J call TRBJ2-5, with D tentatively TRBD1 or TRBD2 (5 bases each). CDR3 size: 14 residues. V was trimmed by 5 bases and J by 3 bases, leaving 13 bases between them. Germline CDR1 SGHTA, CDR2 FQGNSA. CDR3 coding DNA: TGTGCCAGCAGCCCATACGGGACGGAAGAGACCCAGTACTTC. It translates to CASSPYGTEETQYF.

This clonotype appeared many times. V usage is TRBV7-2 and J usage is TRBJ2-7, with D possibly matching TRBD2 (6 bases). Germline V gene lookup returns CDR1 SGHTA and CDR2 FQGNSA. This CDR3 region has 11 residues. Trimming took off 7 bases at V and 4 bases at J, with 8 bases between the two ends. The CDR3 nucleotides read TGTGCCAGCACCGGGGGATACGAGCAGTACTTC. Amino acid sequence: CASTGGYEQYF.

Only a few counts were recorded for this clonotype. The chain is built from TRBV6-1 and TRBJ1-2; D is undetermined. Trimming removed 2 bases at V and 4 bases at J, with 8 bases between. There are 13 residues in the CDR3. CDR1 MNHNS and CDR2 SASEGT come from the germline V gene. CDR3 nucleotide sequence: TGTGCCAGCAGTGAAACTACAGCCTATGGCTACACCTTC. Translated: CASSETTAYGYTF.

This clonotype has at least ten counts. This rearrangement joins TRBV28 to TRBJ2-7, with TRBD1 matching 12 bases. The CDR3 spans 14 residues. Trimming took 6 bases from V and 3 from J; bases not matched to a gene: 3. Germline V lookup: CDR1 MDHEN, CDR2 SYDVKM. Here the CDR3 reads CASSRDRGHYEQYF. The CDR3 DNA sequence: TGTGCCAGCAGCCGGGACAGGGGGCACTACGAGCAGTACTTC.

This clonotype was recorded many times. This chain uses TRBV19 with TRBJ2-1; 9 bases are shared with TRBD2. The CDR3 has 16 amino acids. Germline-derived CDR1 and CDR2 are LNHDA and SQIVND (reference sequence). Trimming at V came to 7 bases and at J to 5 bases, leaving 12 bases not matched to a gene. In DNA, the CDR3 is TGTGCCAGTAAGACGAGACCTAGCGGGATCAACAATGAGCAGTTCTTC. It encodes CASKTRPSGINNEQFF.

There are a few counts of this clonotype. The chain couples TRBV20-1 to TRBJ2-7; D not resolved. The germline CDR1 and CDR2 sequences are DFQATT and SNEGSKA (reference sequence). V lost 0 bases and J lost 2, with 14 bases in between. This CDR3 is 15 amino acids long. CDR3 in DNA: TGCAGTGCTAGAGAAAGGGTTGGGCCACCCTACGAGCAGTACTTC. Its protein is CSARERVGPPYEQYF.

By share, this clonotype ranks as medium-sized. The chain has TRBV6-5 and TRBJ2-7; the D gene is possibly TRBD2 (6 bases). The CDR3 extends over 16 amino acids. The V end lost 0 bases, the J end lost 1 base, and 13 bases lay between the germline ends. In germline, CDR1 is MNHEY, CDR2 SVGAGI. CDR3 DNA sequence: TGTGCCAGCAGTTACTCTGAACCGGGAGAATCCTACGAGCAGTACTTC. This gives the protein CASSYSEPGESYEQYF.

This clonotype was picked up a small number of times. The rearrangement links TRBV27 to TRBJ2-3, with 15 bases that match TRBD2. The CDR3 totals 20 residues. Trimming at V came to 5 bases and at J to 3 bases, leaving 15 bases not matched to a gene. The germline CDR1 and CDR2 sequences are MNHEY and SMNVEV (reference sequence). The CDR3 here is CASSTRGFPGLAGGTDTQYF. The CDR3, as DNA: TGTGCCAGCAGTACCCGCGGTTTTCCCGGACTAGCGGGAGGGACAGATACGCAGTATTTT.

The CDR3 sequence is CASSYEGTSGVKFF. The CDR3 DNA is TGTGCCAGCAGTTACGAGGGGACTAGCGGGGTGAAGTTCTTC. The chain employs TRBV6-5 and TRBJ2-1, with 13 bases that match TRBD2. The CDR3 covers 14 residues. The V gene end was trimmed by 2 bases and the J gene end by 14 bases; junction bases not matched to a gene: 6. Germline CDR1 MNHEY, CDR2 SVGAGI.

This chain connects TRBV2 to TRBJ2-1; 12 nucleotides line up with TRBD2. There are 17 residues in the CDR3. The V gene end was trimmed by 6 bases and the J gene end by 5 bases; junction bases not matched to a gene: 11. CDR1 and CDR2 from the germline V gene are SNHLY and FYNNEI. CDR3 amino acids: CASRKSSSGRADNEQFF. CDR3 nucleotides: TGTGCCAGCAGGAAGAGTTCTAGCGGGAGGGCCGACAATGAGCAGTTCTTC.

This clonotype was counted a few times. The chain uses TRBV20-1 and TRBJ1-1; D unresolved. Germline V gives CDR1 DFQATT, CDR2 SNEGSKA (reference sequence). The CDR3 spans 12 residues. The V end lost 3 bases, the J end lost 0 bases, and 5 bases lay between the germline ends. The DNA of the CDR3 is TGCAGTGCTAGGCCGATGAACACTGAAGCTTTCTTT. This encodes CSARPMNTEAFF.

About this clonotype itself: A single base separates this from a much larger clone, so it may be a read error. The V call is TRBV28, the J call TRBJ2-1; 13 bases align to TRBD2. Germline values: CDR1 MDHEN, CDR2 SYDVKM. The CDR3 extends over 14 amino acids. The CDR3 bases are TGTACCACCGTGACTAGCGGGAGGCTAGATGAGCAGTTCTTC. Its translation is CTTVTSGRLDEQFF.

The sample holds many counts of this clonotype. The rearrangement joins TRBV19 to TRBJ2-2; 10 positions match TRBD2. The CDR3 is made up of 18 amino acids. The junction had 14 bases not matched to a gene; V was cut back by 7 bases and J by 3 bases. Per the germline V gene, CDR1 is LNHDA and CDR2 is SQIVND (reference sequence). The CDR3 bases are TGTGCCAGTACTAATATAGTGCCTAGCGGGAGATACACCGGGGAGCTGTTTTTT. Amino acid sequence: CASTNIVPSGRYTGELFF.

There are many counts of this clonotype. The rearrangement uses TRBV28 and TRBJ2-7; 7 nucleotides align to TRBD1. The CDR3 has 14 residues. CDR1 MDHEN and CDR2 SYDVKM come from the germline V gene. The trim removed 5 bases at V and 3 bases at J, leaving 7 bases unmatched. The CDR3 loop is CASSAPGQSYEQYF. In DNA, the CDR3 is TGTGCCAGCAGTGCTCCGGGACAGAGCTACGAGCAGTACTTC.

This clonotype was seen many times. This rearrangement joins TRBV4-3 to TRBJ1-1; TRBD1 agrees at 9 bases. The junction had 1 base not matched to a gene; V was cut back by 0 bases and J by 8 bases. This CDR3 contains 13 residues. Germline assignment: CDR1 LGHNA and CDR2 YSLEER. The CDR3 reads CASSQDGTGEAFF. The DNA of the CDR3 is TGCGCCAGCAGCCAAGATGGGACAGGGGAAGCTTTCTTT.